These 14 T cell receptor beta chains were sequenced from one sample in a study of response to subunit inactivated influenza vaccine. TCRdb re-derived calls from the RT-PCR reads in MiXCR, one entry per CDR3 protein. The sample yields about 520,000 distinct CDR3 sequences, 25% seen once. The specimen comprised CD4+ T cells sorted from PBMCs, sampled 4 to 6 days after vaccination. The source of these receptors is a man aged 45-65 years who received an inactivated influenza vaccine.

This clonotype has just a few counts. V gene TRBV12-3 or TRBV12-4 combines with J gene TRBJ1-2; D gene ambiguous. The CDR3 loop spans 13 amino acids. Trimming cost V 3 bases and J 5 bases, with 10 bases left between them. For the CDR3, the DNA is TGTGCCAGCAGTTTCGGCCATACTTATGGCTACACCTTC. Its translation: CASSFGHTYGYTF.

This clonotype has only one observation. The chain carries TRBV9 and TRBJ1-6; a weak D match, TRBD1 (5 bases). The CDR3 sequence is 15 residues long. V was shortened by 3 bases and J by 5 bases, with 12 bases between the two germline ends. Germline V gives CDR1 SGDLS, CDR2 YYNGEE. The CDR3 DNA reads TGTGCCAGCAGCGCCAGACAGTTCGATAATTCACCCCTCCACTTT. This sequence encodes CASSARQFDNSPLHF.

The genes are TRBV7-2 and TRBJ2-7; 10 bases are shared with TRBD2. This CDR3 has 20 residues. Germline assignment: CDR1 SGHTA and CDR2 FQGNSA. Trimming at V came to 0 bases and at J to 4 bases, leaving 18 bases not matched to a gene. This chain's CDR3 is CASSLAAAPHPLAGVYEQYF. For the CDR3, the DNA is TGTGCCAGCAGCTTAGCAGCGGCTCCCCACCCTCTAGCGGGAGTTTACGAGCAGTACTTC.

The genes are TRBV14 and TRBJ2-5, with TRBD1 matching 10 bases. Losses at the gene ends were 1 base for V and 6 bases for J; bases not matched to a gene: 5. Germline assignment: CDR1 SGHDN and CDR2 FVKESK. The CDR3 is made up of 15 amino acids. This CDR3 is CASSQGQGATKTQYF. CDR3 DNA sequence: TGTGCCAGCAGCCAAGGACAGGGGGCAACGAAGACCCAGTACTTC.

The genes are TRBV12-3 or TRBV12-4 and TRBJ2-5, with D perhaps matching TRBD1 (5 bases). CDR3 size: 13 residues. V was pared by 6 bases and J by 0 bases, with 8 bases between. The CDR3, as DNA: TGTGCCAGCAGGACAGCGAACCAAGAGACCCAGTACTTC. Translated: CASRTANQETQYF.

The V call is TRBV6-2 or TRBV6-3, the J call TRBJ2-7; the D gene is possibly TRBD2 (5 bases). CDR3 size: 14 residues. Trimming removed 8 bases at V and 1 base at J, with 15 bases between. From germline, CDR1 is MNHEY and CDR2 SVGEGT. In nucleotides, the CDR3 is TGTGCCAGCCTCTACACCGAGGGATCCTACGAGCAGTACTTC. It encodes CASLYTEGSYEQYF.

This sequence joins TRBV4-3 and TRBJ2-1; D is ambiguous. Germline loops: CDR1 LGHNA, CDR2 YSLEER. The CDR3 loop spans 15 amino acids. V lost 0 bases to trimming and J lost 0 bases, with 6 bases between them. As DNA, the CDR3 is TGCGCCAGCAGCCAAGAGTTGAGCTCCTACAATGAGCAGTTCTTC. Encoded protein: CASSQELSSYNEQFF.

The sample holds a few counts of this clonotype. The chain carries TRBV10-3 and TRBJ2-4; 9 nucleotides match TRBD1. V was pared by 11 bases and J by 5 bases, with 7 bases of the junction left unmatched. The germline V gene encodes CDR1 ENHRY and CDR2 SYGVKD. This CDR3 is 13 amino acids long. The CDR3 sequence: CASRDRDENIQYF. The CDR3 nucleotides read TGTGCCTCCCGGGACAGGGACGAAAACATTCAGTACTTC.

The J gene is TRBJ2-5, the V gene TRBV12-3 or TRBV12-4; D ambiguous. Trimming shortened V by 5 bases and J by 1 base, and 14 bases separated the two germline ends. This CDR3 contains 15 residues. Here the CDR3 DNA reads TGTGCCAGCAGTCTCCGAGACGGATTCCAAGAGACCCAGTACTTC. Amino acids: CASSLRDGFQETQYF.

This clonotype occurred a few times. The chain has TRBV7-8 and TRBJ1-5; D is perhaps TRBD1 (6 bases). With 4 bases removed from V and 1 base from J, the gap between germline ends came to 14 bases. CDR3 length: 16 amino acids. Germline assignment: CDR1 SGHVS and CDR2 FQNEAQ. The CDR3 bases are TGTGCCAGCAGCTCATACAGGGCTGGGAGCAATCAGCCCCAGCATTTT. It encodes CASSSYRAGSNQPQHF.

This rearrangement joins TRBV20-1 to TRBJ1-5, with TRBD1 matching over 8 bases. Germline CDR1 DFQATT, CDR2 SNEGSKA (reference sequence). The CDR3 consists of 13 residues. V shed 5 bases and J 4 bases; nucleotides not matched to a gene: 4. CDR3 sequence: CSADRGGNQPQHF. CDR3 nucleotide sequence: TGCAGTGCTGACAGGGGAGGGAATCAGCCCCAGCATTTT.

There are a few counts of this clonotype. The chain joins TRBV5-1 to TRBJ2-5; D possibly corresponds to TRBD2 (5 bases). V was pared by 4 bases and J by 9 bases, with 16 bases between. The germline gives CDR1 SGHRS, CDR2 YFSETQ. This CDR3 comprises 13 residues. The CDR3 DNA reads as TGCGCCAGCAGCCTAACAGCCGACGGGGCCCAGTACTTC. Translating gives CASSLTADGAQYF.

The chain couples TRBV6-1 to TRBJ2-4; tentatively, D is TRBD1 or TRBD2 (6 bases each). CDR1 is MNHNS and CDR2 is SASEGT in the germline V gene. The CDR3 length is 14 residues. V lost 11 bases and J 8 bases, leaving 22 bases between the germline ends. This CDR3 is CACSLRGREDIQYF. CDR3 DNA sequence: TGTGCCTGCTCCCTCCGGGGGCGAGAAGACATTCAGTACTTC.

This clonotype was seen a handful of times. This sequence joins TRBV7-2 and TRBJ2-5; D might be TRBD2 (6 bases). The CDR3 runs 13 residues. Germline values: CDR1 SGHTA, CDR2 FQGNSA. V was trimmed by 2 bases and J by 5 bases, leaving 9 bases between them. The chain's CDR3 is CASSLKGRETQYF. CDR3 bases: TGTGCCAGCAGCTTAAAGGGGAGGGAGACCCAGTACTTC.